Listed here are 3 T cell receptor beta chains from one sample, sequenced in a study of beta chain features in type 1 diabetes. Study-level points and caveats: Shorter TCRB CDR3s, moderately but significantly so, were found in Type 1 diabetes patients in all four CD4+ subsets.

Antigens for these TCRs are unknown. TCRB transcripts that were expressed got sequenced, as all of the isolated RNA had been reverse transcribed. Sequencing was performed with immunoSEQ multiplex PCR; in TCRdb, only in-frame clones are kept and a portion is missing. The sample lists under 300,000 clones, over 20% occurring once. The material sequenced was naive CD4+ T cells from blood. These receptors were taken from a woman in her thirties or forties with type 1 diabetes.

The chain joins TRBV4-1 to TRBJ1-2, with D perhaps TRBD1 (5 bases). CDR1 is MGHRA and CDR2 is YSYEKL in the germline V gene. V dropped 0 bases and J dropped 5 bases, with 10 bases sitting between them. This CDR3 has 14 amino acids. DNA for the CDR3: TGCGCCAGCAGCCAAGAGGAGGGGAGATATGGCTACACCTTC. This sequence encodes CASSQEEGRYGYTF.

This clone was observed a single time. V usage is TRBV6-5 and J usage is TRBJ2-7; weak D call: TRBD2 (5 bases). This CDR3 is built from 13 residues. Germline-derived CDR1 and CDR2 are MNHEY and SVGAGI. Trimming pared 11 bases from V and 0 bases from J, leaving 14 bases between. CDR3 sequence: CASKREPSYEQYF. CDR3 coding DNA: TGTGCCTCTAAGAGGGAGCCCTCCTACGAGCAGTACTTC.

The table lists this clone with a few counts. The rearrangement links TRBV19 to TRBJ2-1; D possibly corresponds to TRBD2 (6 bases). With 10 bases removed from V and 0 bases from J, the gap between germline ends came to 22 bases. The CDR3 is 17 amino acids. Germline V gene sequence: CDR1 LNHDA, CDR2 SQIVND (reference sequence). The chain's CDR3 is CATNGGGRRSSYNEQFF. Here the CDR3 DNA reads TGTGCCACCAACGGGGGTGGCCGGAGGAGCTCCTACAATGAGCAGTTCTTC.